This T cell receptor (beta chain) derives from a study of vaccination and CD4 T cells after COVID-19 (dated by TCRdb to 2021 to 2024). Describing the broader study: Every convalescent patient had a positive nasal swab PCR test for SARS-CoV-2, with mild disease in roughly ten patients and severe disease in one. Control cultures used a CEFX viral epitope pool as positive control, an HIV-1 Nef peptide pool as negative control, or no peptide. The time from the second vaccine dose to post-vaccine blood sampling had a median of around 72 days and ranged from about 12 to 250 days. Overlapping spike peptide pools from SARS-CoV-2 and from the common cold coronaviruses HCoV-NL63, HCoV-OC43 and HCoV-229E were used as culture stimuli. Post-COVID blood samples were collected from convalescent patients a median of roughly 100 days after diagnosis, with a range of roughly 35 to 170 days. Participants got two doses of the Pfizer-BioNTech BNT162b2 vaccine (n=8) or two doses of the Moderna mRNA-1273 vaccine (n=2). In the convalescent cohort there were six males and four females, among whom were two Hispanic individuals, seven Caucasians, two Asians and one multiracial person. In under twelve COVID-19 convalescent patients and a handful of infection-naive healthy vaccine recipients, researchers compared the spike-specific CD4+ TCR repertoire from before mRNA vaccination with the repertoire from after. Findings and caveats that apply to the study as a whole: In convalescent patients, nearly all vaccine-specific clones (304 of 307) were found to be mono-reactive for SARS-CoV-2 spike rather than cross-reactive with common cold coronaviruses. An increase in the median number of SARS-CoV-2-reactive clonotypes from roughly 20 after infection to roughly 38 after vaccination was observed, but the change was not found to be significant. The study included relatively few convalescent patients and did not analyze early timepoints after natural infection. Among the post-vaccine SARS-CoV-2-reactive clones in convalescent patients, a median 86.3% showed up only after vaccination, which suggests vaccine-specific priming.

Relative to germline, V is missing 0 bases and J is missing 6 bases, with 2 bases of the junction outside any gene match. The CDR1 and CDR2 encoded by the germline V gene (reference sequence) are DFQATT and SNEGSKA. The CDR3 goes from the cysteine to the phenylalanine over 13 residues. Here the CDR3 DNA is all that survives: 39 bases in frame from base 1. Preparation of the library involved PCR. TCR sequencing of DNA from cultured CD4+ T cells used the Oncomine TCR Beta short-read assay at the Johns Hopkins FTIC core. The QIAamp micro DNA kit was used to extract genomic DNA from the cultured CD4+ T cells. Oncomine TCR Beta libraries made from cultured CD4+ T cells were pooled using unique dual indexes and sequenced on an Illumina iSeq 100. The study's processing was this. Non-productive sequences were removed, and CDR3s that did not start with C, did not end with F or W, or were shorter than 7 amino acids were discarded. Antigen-specific clonotypes were identified with the MANAFEST web application by comparing peptide-stimulated wells with reference and other culture wells. Positive clones required FDR below 0.05, an odds ratio above 5, and productive frequency above 0.1% in at least two of three replicate wells. A clonotype was classed as cross-reactive if the clonotype showed significant expansion both in SARS-CoV-2 spike wells and in at least one common cold coronavirus spike condition. Using R version 3.6.1, CDR3 homology was evaluated through Levenshtein distances (stringdist) along with unrooted phylogenetic trees (ape). TCRdb reran the public reads through fastp at Q25 and MiXCR, keeping productive beta chains. Rows with a matching CDR3 protein are joined into one entry that keeps the most common DNA and genes. The V and J calls, along with clone size, are taken from TCRdb and not from the paper's own processing. Recorded for this sample are roughly 4,200 distinct CDR3 sequences; 68% of them occurred a single time. The ten most abundant clones make up around 30% of the sample.

The sample's treatment or condition label, decoded: roughly ten-day PBMC culture with coronavirus spike peptide pools or control peptides (ViraFEST assay). To expand antigen-specific T cells with peptide pools and then pick out the expanded clonotypes through TCR sequencing, the study relied on the ViraFEST assay. The convalescent patients' positive SARS-CoV-2 PCR tests fell between March and December 2020, which was before the Alpha, Beta and Delta variants emerged in the United States. PBMCs were cultured at about 2 million per well in IMDM supplemented with about 5% human AB serum and about 9.6 IU/ml IL-2, with roughly 9.5 ug/ml peptide pools added. On days 3 and 7, half of the culture medium was replaced with fresh IL-2-containing medium. CD4+ T cells were isolated after 10 days of culture through negative selection using the EasySep CD4+ T cell isolation kit. PBMCs were separated from whole blood using Ficoll-Paque Plus gradient centrifugation and then either used fresh or cryopreserved at -140C. Triplicate wells were generally used for each culture condition.

Regarding this clonotype: There is no known antigen for this receptor. No per-base quality is available; no much larger clone lies one base away.

Specimen: CD4+ T cells from blood, cultured in vitro. The rearrangement combines TRBV20-1 with TRBJ1-2, with 9 bases aligning to TRBD1. The sequence came from a human donor who had recovered from COVID-19. The DNA reads as follows: TGCAGTGCTAGAGACAACAGGGGGCATGGCTACACCTTC. This gives the protein CSARDNRGHGYTF.